A single sample is the source of the 5 T cell receptor beta chains below, sequenced in a study of spatial heterogeneity in lung cancer. TCRdb reprocessed the 5' RACE reads via MiXCR and lists one record per CDR3 protein. The sample contains approximately 110,000 distinct CDR3 sequences, approximately 10% of which appear only once. Time point: blood at routine non-recurrence follow-up after resection. The sequences come from PBMCs, collected at follow-up. The receptors shown here come from a female donor with early-stage non-small cell lung cancer.

Many counts were recorded for this clonotype. The J gene is TRBJ2-6, the V gene TRBV20-1; 11 bases map to TRBD1. The CDR3 covers 16 residues. The V gene end was trimmed by 6 bases and the J gene end by 0 bases; junction bases not matched to a gene: 4. Germline V gene sequence: CDR1 DFQATT, CDR2 SNEGSKA (reference sequence). The CDR3 DNA is TGCAGTGCCAGGACAGGGGGCGCCTCTGGGGCCAACGTCCTGACTTTC. Protein: CSARTGGASGANVLTF.

This clonotype was recorded a few times. J is TRBJ1-4 and V is TRBV3-1; D is uncertain. Germline values: CDR1 LGHDT, CDR2 YNNKEL (reference sequence). With 1 base removed from V and 0 bases from J, the gap between germline ends came to 6 bases. The CDR3 sequence is 15 residues long. The CDR3 DNA reads as TGTGCCAGCAGCCAAGGGAGATCAACTAATGAAAAACTGTTTTTT. Its translation is CASSQGRSTNEKLFF.

This clonotype was found many times. The chain is built from TRBV29-1 and TRBJ1-2, with TRBD1 matching 12 bases. The germline V gene has CDR1 SQVTM and CDR2 ANQGSEA. The CDR3 has 16 residues. Unmatched junction bases numbered 11, after V lost 4 bases and J lost 5 bases. CDR3 residues: CSVGDRGRVVGYGYTF. For the CDR3, the DNA is TGCAGCGTTGGGGACAGGGGGCGCGTAGTTGGGTATGGCTACACCTTC. Variable domain in full (rest from reference TRBV29-1 and TRBJ1-2): SAVISQKPSRDICQRGTSLTIQCQVDSQVTMMFWYRQQPGQSLTLIATANQGSEATYESGFVIDKFPISRPNLTFSTLTVSNMSPEDSSIYLCSVGDRGRVVGYGYTFGSGTRLTVV.

V is TRBV6-6 and J is TRBJ1-5, with TRBD1 identical over 8 bases. CDR1 is MNHNY and CDR2 is SVGAGI in the germline V gene (reference sequence). Trimming took 0 bases from V and 3 from J; bases not matched to a gene: 1. The CDR3 totals 15 residues. CDR3 residues: CASSYSTGANQPQHF. CDR3 bases: TGTGCCAGCAGTTACTCGACAGGGGCCAATCAGCCCCAGCATTTT.

This clonotype has a handful of counts. This chain links TRBV28 with TRBJ2-5; D remains ambiguous. Germline V gene lookup returns CDR1 MDHEN and CDR2 SYDVKM. The CDR3 spans 15 residues. The V and J ends lost 5 bases and 2 bases respectively, with 15 bases between them. CDR3 in DNA: TGTGCCAGCAGTCTCACACGACCCCTACAAGAGACCCAGTACTTC. As protein: CASSLTRPLQETQYF. The whole variable domain, remainder taken from reference TRBV28 and TRBJ2-5, is DVKVTQSSRYLVKRTGEKVFLECVQDMDHENMFWYRQDPGLGLRLIYFSYDVKMKEKGDIPEGYSVSREKKERFSLILESASTNQTSMYLCASSLTRPLQETQYFGPGTRLLVL.